This section outlines one T cell receptor (beta chain) sequence together with its context. Antigen: not known. The sample originates from a study of cytomegalovirus exposure and HLA in healthy donors. Study-level information: HLA-typed donors were the source of about 85 million unique TCRs held in an early data release.

Germline CDR1 reads GTSNPN; CDR2 reads SVGIG (reference sequence). This CDR3 is built from 11 residues. V dropped 1 base and J dropped 4 bases, with 5 bases sitting between them. Primers: 60 Vbeta forward and 13 Jbeta reverse. Assay: immunoSEQ multiplex PCR; the TCRdb copy retains only in-frame clones and omits some. The sample lists roughly 140,000 clones, 80% occurring once. Findings of the study overall: Some V segments, including TRBV6-2 and TRBV6-3, were excluded as indistinguishable. Reportedly, TCR beta sequences accurately predicted HLA-A and HLA-B alleles in most subjects.

The specimen sequenced was PBMCs. The receptor was isolated from a male donor in good health and CMV-seronegative. This chain connects TRBV30 to TRBJ2-7; the D is unclear. CDR3 amino acids: CAWSGAYEQYF. The CDR3 DNA follows: TGTGCCTGGAGTGGGGCGTACGAGCAGTACTTC.